The text below deals with one T cell receptor (beta chain). Enrolment of Seattle patients took place during active infection, and they were followed longitudinally. The data were obtained in a study of blood T cell repertoires in COVID-19. Study as a whole: Sample material is recorded as cDNA or gDNA derived from T cells, B-cell-depleted T cells, or PBMCs.

Original data processing: Scientists estimated how many nucleated cells there were by amplifying reference gene primers. The protocol was immunoSEQ multiplex PCR, while the TCRdb copy is restricted to in-frame clones and leaves out a portion. V and J calls and clone size are copied from that table; D and trimming were computed from the DNA. The table lists over 450,000 clones, roughly 87% of them singletons. This CDR3 is 16 amino acids long. With V trimmed by 6 bases and J by 3 bases, 7 bases remained unmatched. Germline CDR1 is LNHDA and CDR2 is SQIVND (reference sequence). The chain combines TRBV19 with TRBJ2-2; 10 nucleotides align to TRBD2. The sample was peripheral blood. This sequence was found in a young man with COVID-19, enrolled during active disease. As DNA, the CDR3 is TGTGCCAGTAGCCCTACTAGCGGGACGGACACCGGGGAGCTGTTTTTT. It specifies CASSPTSGTDTGELFF.